This paragraph covers one T cell receptor (beta chain) sequence. The repertoire was sequenced with immunoSEQ multiplex PCR; TCRdb's copy has only in-frame clones and lacks some. The data contain about 230,000 clones, around 89% of them seen just once; the ten biggest clones take up 2% to 2.5%. With 0 bases removed from V and 5 bases from J, the gap between germline ends came to 13 bases. Germline CDR1 MNHEY, CDR2 SMNVEV (reference sequence). The CDR3 is made up of 15 amino acids. The data were taken from a study of blood T cell repertoires in COVID-19. For the study at large: The origin of the acute and convalescent COVID-19 samples was the United States, Italy and Spain. Sources were T cells, B-cell-depleted T cells, or PBMCs; the material itself was cDNA or gDNA.

Participant ages covered roughly 18 to 89 years across some 25 US areas. Donors were grouped by their self-reported clinical history. The gene calls are TRBV27 and TRBJ1-1, with TRBD1 as a possible D gene (5 bases). Sequencing input: PBMCs or T cells enriched from blood (not recorded which). The receptor was derived from a woman between 35 and 50 years old with acute COVID-19. Here the CDR3 DNA reads TGTGCCAGCAGTTTATCGGGGGGTGTAGCTACTGAAGCTTTCTTT. This encodes CASSLSGGVATEAFF.